Here is one TCR beta chain with its context. Antigen specificity is unknown. The germline gene is not matched at one end of the junction; a read error may be the cause. The sample is drawn from a study of cytomegalovirus exposure and HLA in healthy donors. About the research overall: A later analysis reported the same platform for the roughly 120 validation repertoires and the approximately 640 first-cohort repertoires.

Study-wide findings and caveats: There were a few CMV-associated chains whose specificity for CMV antigens was confirmed in vitro. According to a later analysis, TCR clusters from the first cohort tended to co-occur in the approximately 120 validation repertoires. There were some public TCRs occurring in many donors, but most TCR sequences were rare.

Here immunoSEQ multiplex PCR was the method, and the copy in TCRdb shows in-frame clones only, minus some. The sample has fewer than 300,000 clones; roughly 90% are singletons. This receptor was taken from a young woman in good health and CMV-seronegative. The source material was PBMCs.

CDR3 sequence reads: CASSVEGTPGFF. The CDR3 bases are TGTGCCAGCAGTGTGGAAGGGACTCCGGGTTTTTTT. The rearrangement joins TRBV2 to TRBJ2-3; TRBD2 might be the D (6 bases). CDR1 is SNHLY and CDR2 is FYNNEI in the germline V gene. This CDR3 has 12 residues.